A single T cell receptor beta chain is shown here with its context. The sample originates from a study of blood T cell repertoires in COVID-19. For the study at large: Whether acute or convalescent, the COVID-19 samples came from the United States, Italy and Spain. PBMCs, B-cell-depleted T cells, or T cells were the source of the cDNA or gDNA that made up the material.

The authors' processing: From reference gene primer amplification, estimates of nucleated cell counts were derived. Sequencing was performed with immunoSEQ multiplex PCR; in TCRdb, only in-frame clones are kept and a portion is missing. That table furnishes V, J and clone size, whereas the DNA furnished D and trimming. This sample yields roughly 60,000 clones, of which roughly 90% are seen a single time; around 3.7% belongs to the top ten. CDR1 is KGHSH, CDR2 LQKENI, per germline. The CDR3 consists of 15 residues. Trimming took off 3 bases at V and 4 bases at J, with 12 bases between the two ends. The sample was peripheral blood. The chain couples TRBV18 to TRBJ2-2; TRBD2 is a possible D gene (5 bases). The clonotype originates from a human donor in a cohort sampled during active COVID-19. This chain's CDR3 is CASSPNTGITGELFF. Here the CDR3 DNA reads TGTGCCAGCTCACCCAATACGGGAATCACCGGGGAGCTGTTTTTT.